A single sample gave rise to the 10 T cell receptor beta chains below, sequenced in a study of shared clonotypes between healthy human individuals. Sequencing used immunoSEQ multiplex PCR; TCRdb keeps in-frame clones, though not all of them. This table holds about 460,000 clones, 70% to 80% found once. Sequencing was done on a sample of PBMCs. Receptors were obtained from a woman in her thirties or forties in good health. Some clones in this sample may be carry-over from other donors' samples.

CDR3 amino acids: CASSSPGRSGGSFF. The CDR3 region has the DNA TGTGCCAGCAGCTCCCCGGGTCGGTCGGGCGGCTCGTTCTTC. The chain employs TRBV7-9 and TRBJ2-1, with D uncertain. Trimming cost V 4 bases and J 15 bases, with 22 bases left between them. The CDR3 consists of 14 residues. The V gene's germline CDR1 is SEHNR and CDR2 FQNEAQ (reference sequence).

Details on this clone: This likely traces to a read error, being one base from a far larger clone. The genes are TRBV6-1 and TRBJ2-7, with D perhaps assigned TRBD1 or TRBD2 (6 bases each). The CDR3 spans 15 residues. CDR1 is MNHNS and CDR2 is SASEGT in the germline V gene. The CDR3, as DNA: TGTACCAGCAGTGAAGTCGAGGAAGGGGGGTACGAGCAGTACTTC. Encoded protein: CTSSEVEEGGYEQYF.

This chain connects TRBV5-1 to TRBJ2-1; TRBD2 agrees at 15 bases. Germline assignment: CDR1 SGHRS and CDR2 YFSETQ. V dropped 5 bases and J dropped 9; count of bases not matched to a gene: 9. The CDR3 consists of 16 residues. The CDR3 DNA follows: TGCGCCAGCAGTTCCCTAGGACTAGCGGGAGGGGGTGAGCAGTTCTTC. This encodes CASSSLGLAGGGEQFF.

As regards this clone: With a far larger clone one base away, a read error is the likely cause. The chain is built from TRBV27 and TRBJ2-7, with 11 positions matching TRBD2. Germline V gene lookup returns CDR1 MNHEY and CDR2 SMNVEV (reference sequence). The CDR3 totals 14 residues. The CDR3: CASRPSGGTYVQYF. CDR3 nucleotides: TGTGCCAGCAGACCTAGCGGGGGGACCTACGTGCAGTACTTC.

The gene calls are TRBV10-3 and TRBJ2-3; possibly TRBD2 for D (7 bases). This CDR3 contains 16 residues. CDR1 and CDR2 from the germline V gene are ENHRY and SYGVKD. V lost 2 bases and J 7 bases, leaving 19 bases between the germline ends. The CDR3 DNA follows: TGTGCCATCAGTGAGGGGGGCGGGAGTTTCCTTAATACGCAGTATTTT. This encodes CAISEGGGSFLNTQYF.

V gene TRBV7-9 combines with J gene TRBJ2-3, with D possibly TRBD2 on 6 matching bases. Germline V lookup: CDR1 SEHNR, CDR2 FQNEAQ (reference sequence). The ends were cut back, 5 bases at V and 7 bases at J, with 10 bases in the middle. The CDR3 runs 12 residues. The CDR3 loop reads CASSAGGNTQYF. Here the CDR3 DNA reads TGTGCCAGCAGCGCTGGCGGGAATACGCAGTATTTT.

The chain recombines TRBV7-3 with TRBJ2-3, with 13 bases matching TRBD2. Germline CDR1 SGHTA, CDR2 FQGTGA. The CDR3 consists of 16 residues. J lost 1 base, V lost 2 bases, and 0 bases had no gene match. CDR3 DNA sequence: TGTGCCAGCAGCTTAGGGACTAGCGGGGGCACAGATACGCAGTATTTT. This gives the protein CASSLGTSGGTDTQYF.

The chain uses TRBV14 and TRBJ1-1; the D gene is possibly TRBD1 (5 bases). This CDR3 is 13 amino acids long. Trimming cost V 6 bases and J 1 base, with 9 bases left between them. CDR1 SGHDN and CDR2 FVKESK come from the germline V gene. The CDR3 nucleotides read TGTGCCAGCAGAGGCAGGGCGAACACTGAAGCTTTCTTT. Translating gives CASRGRANTEAFF.

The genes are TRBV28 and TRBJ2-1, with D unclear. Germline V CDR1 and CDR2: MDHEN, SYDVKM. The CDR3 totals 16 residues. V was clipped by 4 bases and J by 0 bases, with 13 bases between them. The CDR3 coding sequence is TGTGCCAGCAGTTACACCATCCAGAGCTCCTACAATGAGCAGTTCTTC. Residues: CASSYTIQSSYNEQFF.

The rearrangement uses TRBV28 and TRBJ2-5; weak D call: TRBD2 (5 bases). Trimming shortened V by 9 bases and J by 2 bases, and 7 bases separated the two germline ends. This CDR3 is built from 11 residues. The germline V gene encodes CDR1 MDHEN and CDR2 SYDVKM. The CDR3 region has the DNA TGTGCCAGGGACTCTCAAGAGACCCAGTACTTC. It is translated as CARDSQETQYF.